A selection of T cell receptor beta chains follows, all from one sample in a study of blood T cell repertoires in COVID-19. This table comes from immunoSEQ multiplex PCR, and its TCRdb copy is limited to in-frame clones, with some not included. The sample lists 15,000 to 20,000 clones; around 81% were seen once. The specimen sequenced was peripheral blood. These receptors were taken from a man between 40 and 49 years old with active or convalescent COVID-19. The CDR3 runs from the conserved cysteine through the conserved F or W. Fields, in order: J gene, D gene, clone size, V gene, CDR3 protein, CDR3 DNA. The D gene is left open where the match is weak. Clone size, where shown, is once, few, many, or a class for clones that have expanded.

>TRBJ2-3|TRBD2|once|TRBV4-2
CASSQALGGRGTDTQYF
TGTGCCAGCAGCCAAGCTCTGGGCGGGAGGGGCACAGATACGCAGTATTTT
>TRBJ2-1|.|.|TRBV5-1
CASSFLAYNEQFF
TGCGCCAGCAGCTTCCTAGCCTACAATGAGCAGTTCTTC
>TRBJ1-6|.|.|TRBV4-2
CASSQAHPGLSPLHF
TGTGCCAGCAGCCAAGCTCATCCAGGGTTGTCACCCCTCCACTTT
>TRBJ1-1|.|.|TRBV9
CASNRRGQGNTEAFF
TGTGCCAGCAACCGCCGTGGGCAGGGGAACACTGAAGCTTTCTTT
>TRBJ2-2|.|.|TRBV7-2
CASGRVLTGELFF
TGTGCCAGCGGGCGGGTGTTAACCGGGGAGCTGTTTTTT
>TRBJ1-4|.|.|TRBV7-6
CASSLDRSVTNEKLFF
TGTGCCAGCAGCTTAGACAGAAGTGTAACTAATGAAAAACTGTTTTTT
>TRBJ2-3|.|.|TRBV7-9
CASSFDSRTDTQYF
TGTGCCAGCAGCTTTGACTCCCGCACAGATACGCAGTATTTT
>TRBJ1-2|TRBD1|.|TRBV5-6
CASSLVGQNYGYTF
TGTGCCAGCAGCTTGGTGGGACAGAACTATGGCTACACCTTC
>TRBJ1-4|.|.|TRBV6-5
CASSFGRSNEKLFF
TGTGCCAGCAGCTTTGGGAGGTCGAATGAAAAACTGTTTTTT
>TRBJ2-1|TRBD1|.|TRBV7-2
CASSPDRGRGNNEQFF
TGTGCCAGCAGCCCTGACAGGGGCAGGGGGAACAATGAGCAGTTCTTC
>TRBJ2-1|TRBD2|.|TRBV7-9
CASSPSGGAGDEQFF
TGTGCCAGCAGCCCCTCCGGGGGGGCCGGAGATGAGCAGTTCTTC
>TRBJ1-3|.|.|TRBV7-2
CASSLLGDGNTIYF
TGTGCCAGCAGCTTACTAGGGGATGGAAACACCATATATTTT
>TRBJ2-7|TRBD1|once|TRBV3-1/TRBV3-2
CASSPHLQGALHPYEQYF
TGTGCCAGCAGCCCTCACTTGCAGGGGGCATTACATCCCTACGAGCAGTACTTC
>TRBJ2-3|TRBD1|.|TRBV10-3
CAISLGTGDISTDTQYF
TGTGCCATCAGCCTGGGAACAGGGGACATAAGCACAGATACGCAGTATTTT
>TRBJ1-2|TRBD1|.|TRBV7-8
CASSRLYMSGQGAGGYTF
TGTGCCAGCAGCCGACTTTATATGTCTGGACAGGGGGCTGGTGGCTACACCTTC
>TRBJ2-5|TRBD1|.|TRBV7-3
CASSSPFGQGAQETQYF
TGTGCCAGCAGCTCCCCCTTCGGACAGGGCGCTCAAGAGACCCAGTACTTC
>TRBJ1-2|.|.|TRBV5-1
CASSLWAGRSDYTF
TGCGCCAGCAGCTTGTGGGCAGGCCGCAGTGACTACACCTTC
>TRBJ1-4|.|.|TRBV3-1/TRBV3-2
CASSQDRPGNEKLFF
TGTGCCAGCAGCCAAGATCGTCCGGGGAACGAAAAACTGTTTTTT
>TRBJ1-2|.|few|TRBV6-5
CASSHWGDGYTF
TGTGCCAGCAGTCACTGGGGAGATGGCTACACCTTC
>TRBJ1-6|.|.|TRBV3-1/TRBV3-2
CASSQLDNSPLHF
TGTGCCAGCAGCCAACTGGACAACTCACCCCTCCACTTT